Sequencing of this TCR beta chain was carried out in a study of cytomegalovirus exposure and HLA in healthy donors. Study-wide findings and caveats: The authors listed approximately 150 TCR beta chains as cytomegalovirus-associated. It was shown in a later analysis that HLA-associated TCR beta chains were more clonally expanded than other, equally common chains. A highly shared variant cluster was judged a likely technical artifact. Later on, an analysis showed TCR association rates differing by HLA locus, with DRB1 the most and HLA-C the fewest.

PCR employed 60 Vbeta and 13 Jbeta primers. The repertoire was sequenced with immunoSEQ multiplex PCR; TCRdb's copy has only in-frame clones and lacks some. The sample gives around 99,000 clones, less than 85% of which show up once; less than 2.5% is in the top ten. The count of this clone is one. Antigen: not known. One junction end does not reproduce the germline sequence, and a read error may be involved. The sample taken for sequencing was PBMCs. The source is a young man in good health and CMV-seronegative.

The CDR3 sequence is CASSLNREYYGYPF. CDR3 in DNA: TGTGCCAGCAGCTTGAATCGGGAATACTATGGCTACCCCTTC. The chain links TRBV5-4 to TRBJ1-2, with D hard to call. Germline V gene sequence: CDR1 SGHNT, CDR2 YYREEE (reference sequence). The CDR3 sequence is 14 residues long.